A selection of T cell receptor beta chains follows, all from one sample in a study of blood T cell repertoires in COVID-19. Method: immunoSEQ multiplex PCR; TCRdb's copy keeps in-frame clones and lacks some. The sample carries 110,000 to 150,000 clones, 76% recorded once. Sequencing was carried out using peripheral blood. The receptors shown here come from a man aged 55 to 70 with acute or convalescent COVID-19. Each CDR3 is given without its conserved first and last residue. Fields, in order: J gene, V gene, D gene, CDR3 protein. A D gene is named only where the DNA matches it firmly.

J: TRBJ2-4; V: TRBV6-5; D: NA; CDR3: ASSPTEIIQY
J: TRBJ1-6; V: TRBV6-5; D: NA; CDR3: ASSYSGNKEGETLH
J: TRBJ1-1; V: TRBV5-1; D: NA; CDR3: ASALGSGQNTEAF
J: TRBJ2-3; V: TRBV5-1; D: NA; CDR3: ASSTRLYQRTSTDTQY
J: TRBJ2-1; V: TRBV7-6; D: NA; CDR3: ASSLGVNSYNEQF
J: TRBJ2-4; V: TRBV19; D: TRBD1; CDR3: ASNPGQNLAKNIQY
J: TRBJ2-7; V: TRBV6-5; D: NA; CDR3: ASSFTLSYEQY
J: TRBJ2-7; V: TRBV18; D: NA; CDR3: ASSPASAVYEQY
J: TRBJ2-3; V: TRBV11-2; D: TRBD1; CDR3: ASSSGQGVTDTQY
J: TRBJ2-2; V: TRBV3-1/TRBV3-2; D: NA; CDR3: ASSPPLGATGELF
J: TRBJ1-2; V: TRBV2; D: TRBD1; CDR3: ASSGQGTNYGYT
J: TRBJ1-5; V: TRBV29-1; D: TRBD1; CDR3: SVRTGGFGQPQH
J: TRBJ2-7; V: TRBV4-1; D: NA; CDR3: ASSQTPSGTLSYEQY
J: TRBJ1-1; V: TRBV5-1; D: NA; CDR3: ASSLDRVGTEAF
J: TRBJ2-7; V: TRBV28; D: NA; CDR3: ASSLSGLSSYEQY
J: TRBJ1-2; V: TRBV7-7; D: TRBD1; CDR3: ASSLGEGARDYGYT
J: TRBJ2-3; V: TRBV4-2; D: TRBD2; CDR3: ASSDSTSGRGVDTQY
J: TRBJ1-5; V: TRBV6-5; D: TRBD1; CDR3: ASSGQGRQPQH
J: TRBJ2-2; V: TRBV5-6; D: NA; CDR3: ASTRPSTGELF
J: TRBJ2-5; V: TRBV7-8; D: NA; CDR3: ASSPTETQY
J: TRBJ2-7; V: TRBV20-1; D: NA; CDR3: SASPRPYEQY
J: TRBJ2-2; V: TRBV5-4; D: TRBD1; CDR3: ASSLGQGYTGELF
J: TRBJ2-7; V: TRBV15; D: NA; CDR3: ATSREGGGGHEQY
J: TRBJ1-1; V: TRBV12-3/TRBV12-4; D: NA; CDR3: ASSLTANTEAF
J: TRBJ2-7; V: TRBV3-1/TRBV3-2; D: NA; CDR3: ASSQREGDYEQY
J: TRBJ1-2; V: TRBV27; D: NA; CDR3: ASSLAGAEYGYT
J: TRBJ2-1; V: TRBV5-1; D: TRBD2; CDR3: ASSLKASGSLGEQF
J: TRBJ1-2; V: TRBV6-5; D: TRBD1; CDR3: ASSYVRTGGGYGYT
J: TRBJ2-4; V: TRBV29-1; D: TRBD1; CDR3: SVGQGGVNIQY
J: TRBJ2-1; V: TRBV6-5; D: NA; CDR3: ASSTGNAQF
J: TRBJ1-2; V: TRBV28; D: TRBD1; CDR3: ASSFGQGRAYGYT
J: TRBJ1-1; V: TRBV19; D: NA; CDR3: APSKSNTEAF
J: TRBJ2-3; V: TRBV6-1; D: NA; CDR3: ASSESPGSTDTQY
J: TRBJ1-2; V: TRBV19; D: NA; CDR3: ASSGRLRPYGYT
J: TRBJ2-7; V: TRBV2; D: TRBD2; CDR3: ASRLLASTHEQY
J: TRBJ2-7; V: TRBV5-1; D: TRBD1; CDR3: ASRPGTGYSAYEQY
J: TRBJ2-1; V: TRBV6-4; D: TRBD2; CDR3: ASSASPSGLAGGGRF
J: TRBJ1-2; V: TRBV13; D: NA; CDR3: ASSARVSARGYT
J: TRBJ2-1; V: TRBV9; D: TRBD2; CDR3: ASSVPGTSGYNEQF
J: TRBJ1-1; V: TRBV29-1; D: TRBD1; CDR3: SALRQGFNRNTEAF
J: TRBJ2-7; V: TRBV7-9; D: TRBD2; CDR3: ASSLVRASGRSEQY
J: TRBJ1-1; V: TRBV4-1; D: NA; CDR3: ASSQGTAAENTEAF
J: TRBJ1-2; V: TRBV6-5; D: NA; CDR3: ASTLLSQGNYGYT
J: TRBJ1-2; V: TRBV27; D: NA; CDR3: ASSRDGVRGGYT
J: TRBJ1-2; V: TRBV7-9; D: NA; CDR3: ASSLENNYGYT
J: TRBJ2-7; V: TRBV6-6; D: TRBD2; CDR3: ASTGLAGGSYEQY
J: TRBJ2-6; V: TRBV6-6; D: NA; CDR3: ATTGRGANVLT
J: TRBJ2-1; V: TRBV7-9; D: TRBD2; CDR3: ASSLAGGAYNEQF
J: TRBJ1-6; V: TRBV6-1; D: NA; CDR3: ASSEPRINSPLH
J: TRBJ1-1; V: TRBV29-1; D: NA; CDR3: SVHPLSGTEAF
J: TRBJ1-2; V: TRBV28; D: TRBD1; CDR3: ASSLSGQGTNYGYT
J: TRBJ2-6; V: TRBV28; D: TRBD2; CDR3: ASGEGRSLGGANVLT
J: TRBJ2-5; V: TRBV7-9; D: NA; CDR3: ASSLGRPEKETQY